The 7 T cell receptor beta chains below come from one sample, sequenced in a study of blood T cell repertoires in COVID-19. Assay: immunoSEQ multiplex PCR; the TCRdb copy retains only in-frame clones and omits some. The sample lists approximately 100,000 clones; about four fifths were seen once. The sample taken for sequencing was peripheral blood. The source is a human donor in a cohort sampled during active COVID-19.

The chain has TRBV3-1 (or the pseudogene TRBV3-2) and TRBJ1-3; no definite D call. Germline assignment: CDR1 LGHDT and CDR2 YNNKEL (reference sequence). CDR3 length: 12 residues. The V end lost 8 bases, the J end lost 4 bases, and 9 bases lay between the germline ends. The chain's CDR3 is CASEGGGNTIYF. For the CDR3, the DNA is TGTGCCAGCGAAGGCGGGGGAAACACCATATATTTT.

CDR3 coding DNA: TGTGCCAGCAGCTTAGTCGCTACGGAGGGGACGTGGGAGCAGTACTTC. Translation gives CASSLVATEGTWEQYF. The chain recombines TRBV7-8 with TRBJ2-7; a weak D match, TRBD2 (6 bases). The germline V and J ends were trimmed by 1 base and 7 bases, with 20 bases remaining between them. The germline gives CDR1 SGHVS, CDR2 FQNEAQ. The CDR3 has 16 residues.

This sequence joins TRBV11-3 and TRBJ2-7, with a possible D match to TRBD2 (6 bases). The CDR3 is made up of 14 amino acids. Germline values: CDR1 SGHNT, CDR2 YENEEA. Trimming removed 2 bases at V and 0 bases at J, with 8 bases between. CDR3 loop: CASSLTGSSYEQYF. The CDR3 bases are TGTGCCAGCAGCTTAACCGGGAGCTCCTACGAGCAGTACTTC.

In its sample, this clone was seen once. V is TRBV18 and J is TRBJ2-1; 8 bases map to TRBD2. There are 13 residues in the CDR3. V gave up 3 bases and J gave up 9 bases; unmatched junction bases: 4. Germline CDR1 reads KGHSH; CDR2 reads LQKENI. CDR3 sequence reads: CASSPRRGVEQFF. CDR3 bases: TGTGCCAGCTCACCGAGGCGGGGGGTTGAGCAGTTCTTC.

This clone was seen a few times. One end of the junction is discordant with germline, which a read error may explain. The rearrangement links TRBV4-3 to TRBJ1-1; D not certain. This CDR3 is 13 amino acids long. Per germline, CDR1 LGHNA and CDR2 YSLEER. The CDR3 protein is CASSQDFGSSLLF. The CDR3 DNA follows: TGCGCCAGCAGCCAAGATTTCGGTTCGAGCCTTCTCTTT.

This clone was detected only a few times. The chain is built from TRBV9 and TRBJ2-1; 9 bases are a match to TRBD1. This CDR3 has 17 amino acids. CDR1 SGDLS and CDR2 YYNGEE come from the germline V gene. Losses at the gene ends were 0 bases for V and 6 bases for J; bases not matched to a gene: 10. The CDR3 nucleotides are TGTGCCAGCAGCGTAGCGTATGGGGACAGGGTGAGCAATGAGCAGTTCTTC. It specifies CASSVAYGDRVSNEQFF.

The chain joins TRBV10-1 to TRBJ1-1, with 8 nucleotides matching TRBD1. V was clipped by 0 bases and J by 0 bases; unmatched bases: 9. This CDR3 has 18 amino acids. CDR1 is WNHNN, CDR2 SYGVQD, per germline (reference sequence). Here the CDR3 reads CASSESIGQGLMNTEAFF. CDR3 DNA: TGCGCCAGCAGTGAGTCGATTGGACAGGGTCTCATGAACACTGAAGCTTTCTTT.